This T cell receptor (beta chain) originates from a study of cytomegalovirus exposure and HLA in healthy donors. Study-wide results and caveats: Reported results showed that the classifier diagnosed cytomegalovirus status with high specificity and sensitivity. In a later analysis, at a false discovery rate of 0.05, approximately 16,000 TCR beta sequences matched HLA alleles.

CDR1 is SGDLS and CDR2 is YYNGEE in the germline V gene. CDR3 size: 16 residues. Trimming shortened V by 0 bases and J by 7 bases, and 17 bases separated the two germline ends. As concerns this clone: Its specificity is unknown.

Use of 60 Vbeta and 13 Jbeta primers characterized the PCR. The table came from immunoSEQ multiplex PCR; TCRdb's copy has only in-frame clones and leaves some out. The table lists 100,000 to 150,000 clones, roughly 82% of them singletons. The gene calls are TRBV9 and TRBJ1-5, with a weak D call TRBD1 (5 bases). The clonotype originates from a woman aged 40 to 55 in good health and CMV-seropositive. Sequenced material: PBMCs. The CDR3 DNA sequence: TGTGCCAGCAGCGTAGCGTTCAGGGAGGAAGAGCAGCCCCAGCATTTT. It translates to CASSVAFREEEQPQHF.